These 8 T cell receptor beta chains came from one sample sequenced in a study of tumor-infiltrating lymphocytes in localized non-small cell lung cancer. Data came from immunoSEQ multiplex PCR; TCRdb stores just in-frame clones and leaves some out. The sample comprises about 23,000 clones, about two thirds of which are singletons, and about 6.5% rests with the top ten. Sequences were obtained from lung tumor tissue. The source is a human donor with non-small cell lung cancer.

This rearrangement joins TRBV6-1 to TRBJ2-5; tentatively, D is TRBD1 (7 bases). The V end was cut by 2 bases, the J end by 7 bases, with 8 bases between. Per germline, CDR1 MNHNS and CDR2 SASEGT. CDR3 length: 12 amino acids. The CDR3 loop reads CASSEQGGTQYF. CDR3 DNA: TGTGCCAGCAGTGAACAGGGGGGGACCCAGTACTTC.

This sequence joins TRBV29-1 and TRBJ2-1; D unresolved. The germline V gene encodes CDR1 SQVTM and CDR2 ANQGSEA. CDR3 length: 12 amino acids. V lost 0 bases, J lost 10 bases, and 10 bases lay in between. CDR3 sequence reads: CSVEDTRPEQFF. Here the CDR3 DNA reads TGCAGCGTTGAAGATACGAGACCGGAGCAGTTCTTC.

The V call is TRBV7-8, the J call TRBJ2-6, with 11 bases identical to TRBD1. The CDR3 totals 18 residues. CDR1 is SGHVS and CDR2 is FQNEAQ in the germline V gene. Unmatched junction bases numbered 3, after V lost 2 bases and J lost 0 bases. Here the CDR3 reads CASSLTGTGGSGANVLTF. CDR3 DNA sequence: TGTGCCAGCAGCTTAACCGGGACAGGGGGCTCTGGGGCCAACGTCCTGACTTTC.

The J gene is TRBJ1-2, the V gene TRBV5-8; D remains unclear. CDR1 is SGHTS, CDR2 YDEGEE, per germline. The V end lost 4 bases, the J end lost 2 bases, and 12 bases lay between the germline ends. The CDR3 length is 14 residues. The CDR3 spells CASSQRTRNYGYTF. The CDR3 region has the DNA TGTGCCAGCAGCCAACGCACAAGGAACTATGGCTACACCTTC.

This chain connects TRBV5-1 to TRBJ2-1, with D possibly matching TRBD1 (6 bases). With 5 bases removed from V and 12 bases from J, the gap between germline ends came to 21 bases. Germline values: CDR1 SGHRS, CDR2 YFSETQ. The CDR3 has 14 residues. The CDR3 reads CASSYRETGSLQFF. As DNA, the CDR3 is TGCGCCAGCAGTTACCGAGAGACAGGTAGTTTGCAGTTCTTC.

The CDR3 sequence: CATQSNTEAFF. The CDR3 DNA sequence: TGTGCCACCCAATCGAACACTGAAGCTTTCTTT. V gene TRBV6-5 combines with J gene TRBJ1-1, with D uncertain. V was pared by 10 bases and J by 1 base, with 7 bases between. Per the germline V gene, CDR1 is MNHEY and CDR2 is SVGAGI. CDR3 length: 11 residues.

This sequence joins TRBV7-2 and TRBJ1-5; D gene ambiguous. Trimming cost V 5 bases and J 3 bases, with 8 bases left between them. The CDR3 is 13 amino acids. Germline CDR1 reads SGHTA; CDR2 reads FQGNSA. CDR3 bases: TGTGCCAGCAGCGCCTTCGTCAATCAGCCCCAGCATTTT. Residues: CASSAFVNQPQHF.

The chain uses TRBV7-2 and TRBJ1-1; the D gene is possibly TRBD1 (5 bases). Deletions cut 3 bases from V and 2 bases from J, with 7 bases between. This CDR3 contains 13 residues. Per the germline V gene, CDR1 is SGHTA and CDR2 is FQGNSA. CDR3: CASSFGANTEAFF. CDR3 DNA sequence: TGTGCCAGCAGCTTCGGGGCCAACACTGAAGCTTTCTTT.